This T cell receptor beta chain was profiled in a study of T cells expressing NK-cell markers. Turning to the study itself: Repertoire data for TCR beta were derived from sorted T cells (CD3+CD56+NKG2C+, CD3+CD56+NKG2C- and CD3+CD56-NKG2C+). Among eight sequenced donors, seven carried HCMV seropositivity while one was seronegative.

Findings of the study overall: Roughly 6 of the donors carried dominant NKG2C+ clonotypes that took up about 1.0-7.5% of their CD8+ T cells.

About this clonotype itself: What it binds is unknown.

CDR1 SNHLY and CDR2 FYNNEI come from the germline V gene. This CDR3 has 15 amino acids. After re-calling the 5' RACE reads, TCRdb lists one entry per CDR3 protein, DNA absent. In total, the table holds about 190,000 distinct CDR3 sequences. The source of this sequence is a man between 18 and 69 years old in good health. V is TRBV2 and J is TRBJ2-3; absent DNA, TCRdb's TRBD2 call cannot be checked. The specimen sequenced was blood T cells: a sorted CD56 or NKG2C T cell subset, CD4+ or CD8+ T cells, or bulk PBMC T cells (not recorded which). CDR3 amino acids: CARERGGTSTDTQYF.